The 21 T cell receptor beta chains below all came from one sample that was sequenced in a study of blood T cells in healthy people across ages. Primers used in a second PCR of roughly 7 to 11 cycles were a sample-barcoded 5' primer and a J-beta primer mix. From the 5' RACE reads, TCRdb called clonotypes with MiXCR, one entry per CDR3 protein. This sample has about 1,500,000 distinct CDR3 sequences; approximately 42% occur once, and the top ten carry under 8%. Sequenced input: blood. These receptors were taken from a woman aged 18-30 years in good health.

The gene calls are TRBV9 and TRBJ2-5; the D gene is possibly TRBD2 (5 bases). The V end lost 1 base, the J end lost 5 bases, and 18 bases lay between the germline ends. CDR3 length: 16 residues. The germline gives CDR1 SGDLS, CDR2 YYNGEE. The CDR3 loop is CASSVQSGVRGETQYF. CDR3 DNA sequence: TGTGCCAGCAGCGTACAGTCCGGGGTACGGGGTGAGACCCAGTACTTC. Full variable domain (remainder filled in from reference TRBV9 and TRBJ2-5): DSGVTQTPKHLITATGQRVTLRCSPRSGDLSVYWYQQSLDQGLQFLIQYYNGEERAKGNILERFSAQQFPDLHSELNLSSLELGDSALYFCASSVQSGVRGETQYFGPGTRLLVL.

The chain combines TRBV7-3 with TRBJ2-3, with D unresolved. Germline values: CDR1 SGHTA, CDR2 FQGTGA. The CDR3 has 14 amino acids. Trimming shortened V by 4 bases and J by 6 bases, and 14 bases separated the two germline ends. The CDR3 region has the DNA TGTGCCAGCAGCTCATCACCCTTCGCCGATACGCAGTATTTT. Translation: CASSSSPFADTQYF.

The chain links TRBV20-1 to TRBJ2-1, with D tentatively TRBD1 (6 bases). This CDR3 has 12 residues. Looked up from germline, CDR1 is DFQATT and CDR2 is SNEGSKA (reference sequence). V was shortened by 5 bases and J by 7 bases, with 12 bases between the two germline ends. As DNA, the CDR3 is TGCAGTGCTCAGGACAGACTAAATGAGCAGTTCTTC. This gives the protein CSAQDRLNEQFF.

V and J are TRBV7-9 and TRBJ2-7, with 8 bases lining up with TRBD2. The V gene's germline CDR1 is SEHNR and CDR2 FQNEAQ (reference sequence). The J segment lost 7 bases and the V segment lost 4 bases, leaving 18 bases of the junction unmatched. This CDR3 has 17 amino acids. The DNA for the CDR3 is TGTGCCAGCAGCTCTCGGGATAGCGGGGAGACCATCAATGAGCAGTACTTC. Translating gives CASSSRDSGETINEQYF.

The V gene is TRBV7-9, the J gene TRBJ2-7; 8 bases match TRBD2. Germline-derived CDR1 and CDR2 are SEHNR and FQNEAQ (reference sequence). CDR3 length equals 15 residues. With 7 bases clipped from V and 3 bases from J, the junction kept 11 bases outside the gene matches. The DNA of the CDR3 is TGTGCCAGCAACAGTTCAAGCGGGAGTGACTACGAGCAGTACTTC. As protein: CASNSSSGSDYEQYF.

The rearrangement links TRBV5-6 to TRBJ2-4; D may correspond to TRBD1 or TRBD2 (5 bases each). Germline loops: CDR1 SGHDT, CDR2 YYEEEE. The length of the CDR3 is 12 residues. Trimming took off 4 bases at V and 13 bases at J, with 15 bases between the two ends. The CDR3 DNA reads TGTGCCAGCAGCCCTGAGTTGGGGGAGCAGTACTTC. This codes for CASSPELGEQYF.

V is TRBV2 and J is TRBJ2-1, with D possibly TRBD1 on 5 matching bases. The V gene lost 9 bases and the J gene lost 6 bases, with 9 bases spanning the gap. The CDR3 covers 11 residues. CDR1 is SNHLY, CDR2 FYNNEI, per germline. The CDR3, as DNA: TGTGCCAGTGATGGGGCCAATGAGCAGTTCTTC. Amino acids: CASDGANEQFF.

Only a few counts were recorded for this clonotype. The rearrangement joins TRBV7-3 to TRBJ2-1; 9 bases align to TRBD2. With V trimmed by 4 bases and J by 5 bases, 6 bases remained unmatched. The CDR3 is 15 residues long. In germline, CDR1 is SGHTA, CDR2 FQGTGA. The CDR3 protein is CASSSGSGGNNEQFF. For the CDR3, the DNA is TGTGCCAGCAGCTCGGGTAGCGGGGGAAACAATGAGCAGTTCTTC.

This clonotype was seen a few times. V usage is TRBV6-5 and J usage is TRBJ2-3, with D unclear. The germline V gene has CDR1 MNHEY and CDR2 SVGAGI. CDR3 length: 17 residues. V was pared by 4 bases and J by 2 bases, with 19 bases between. CDR3 bases: TGTGCCAGCAGTTCTCGTCCGGCCGGGCCCAACACAGATACGCAGTATTTT. It is translated as CASSSRPAGPNTDTQYF.

V and J are TRBV20-1 and TRBJ1-5, with 9 bases fitting TRBD1. The V gene end was trimmed by 2 bases and the J gene end by 1 base; junction bases not matched to a gene: 3. The CDR3 sequence is 15 residues long. Germline CDR1 DFQATT, CDR2 SNEGSKA (reference sequence). The CDR3 nucleotides read TGCAGTGCTAGACAACAGGGGGCCAGCAATCAGCCCCAGCATTTT. Translation gives CSARQQGASNQPQHF.

The chain employs TRBV29-1 and TRBJ1-1; tentative D call: TRBD1 (5 bases). CDR1 SQVTM and CDR2 ANQGSEA come from the germline V gene. The CDR3 extends over 12 amino acids. V lost 4 bases and J 4 bases, leaving 10 bases between the germline ends. The CDR3, as DNA: TGCAGCGTTGTCGGGGGTACCACTGAAGCTTTCTTT. It is translated as CSVVGGTTEAFF.

The gene calls are TRBV20-1 and TRBJ2-7; no reliable D call. The tail of the sequence fits TRBJ2-5 better, so the J call may be wrong. The CDR3 has 13 residues. Germline CDR1 reads DFQATT; CDR2 reads SNEGSKA (reference sequence). The CDR3 here is CSEDELGRETQYF. The DNA of the CDR3 is TGCAGTGAGGATGAGCTGGGAAGGGAGACCCAGTACTTC.

The CDR3 sequence is CAWSAGWSNQPQHF. The CDR3 nucleotides are TGTGCCTGGAGTGCGGGGTGGAGCAATCAGCCCCAGCATTTT. The rearrangement links TRBV30 to TRBJ1-5; D unclear. This CDR3 comprises 14 residues. Per germline, CDR1 GTSNPN and CDR2 SVGIG (reference sequence). Trimming removed 1 base from V and 1 base from J, with 8 bases in between.

This clonotype showed up just a few times. The chain combines TRBV20-1 with TRBJ2-7; D call uncertain. Germline CDR1 is DFQATT and CDR2 is SNEGSKA (reference sequence). This CDR3 has 11 amino acids. V gave up 4 bases and J gave up 4 bases, with 8 bases separating them. CDR3 coding DNA: TGCAGTGCTAACCAACGGTACGAGCAGTACTTC. Amino acid sequence: CSANQRYEQYF.

The table lists this clonotype with many counts. The V call is TRBV5-1, the J call TRBJ2-1; D gene uncertain. CDR3 length: 16 amino acids. CDR1 and CDR2 (germline): SGHRS, YFSETQ. Trimming shortened V by 1 base and J by 0 bases, and 11 bases separated the two germline ends. The CDR3 region is CASSLPDGSSYNEQFF. The CDR3 DNA reads TGCGCCAGCAGCTTGCCGGACGGCAGCTCCTACAATGAGCAGTTCTTC.

V gene TRBV20-1 combines with J gene TRBJ1-5, with 10 bases aligning to TRBD1. This CDR3 region has 16 residues. Unmatched junction bases numbered 4, after V lost 2 bases and J lost 0 bases. Germline-derived CDR1 and CDR2 are DFQATT and SNEGSKA (reference sequence). CDR3 region: CSARSGQGYSNQPQHF. In DNA form, the CDR3 reads TGCAGTGCTAGATCGGGACAGGGGTATAGCAATCAGCCCCAGCATTTT.

This clonotype was picked up one time. The rearrangement links TRBV11-3 to TRBJ2-5, with 9 bases that match TRBD1. CDR1 SGHNT and CDR2 YENEEA come from the germline V gene. The CDR3 covers 14 residues. J was trimmed by 5 bases and V by 1 base; bases with no gene match: 2. Here the CDR3 reads CASSLGDRAETQYF. The CDR3 nucleotides read TGTGCCAGCAGCTTAGGGGACAGGGCTGAGACCCAGTACTTC.

This clonotype was observed a few times. V usage is TRBV5-5 and J usage is TRBJ2-1; 12 bases map to TRBD2. The germline CDR1 and CDR2 sequences are SGHKS and YYEKEE (reference sequence). The length of the CDR3 is 16 residues. Trimming removed 0 bases from V and 9 bases from J; junction bases left unmatched: 7. The CDR3 here is CASSLGRLAGGSEQFF. DNA for the CDR3: TGTGCCAGCAGCTTGGGTCGGCTAGCGGGAGGGAGTGAGCAGTTCTTC.

This chain joins TRBV7-9 and TRBJ1-5; the D gene is possibly TRBD1 (6 bases). Looked up from germline, CDR1 is SEHNR and CDR2 is FQNEAQ (reference sequence). The V end was cut by 4 bases, the J end by 5 bases, with 18 bases between. The CDR3 contains 16 residues. The CDR3: CASSSSDGGRDQPQHF. The CDR3 region has the DNA TGTGCCAGCAGCTCCTCCGACGGGGGGCGTGATCAGCCCCAGCATTTT.

This chain links TRBV9 with TRBJ2-2; D is ambiguous. The CDR3 totals 15 residues. With 0 bases removed from V and 6 bases from J, the gap between germline ends came to 12 bases. Germline CDR1 reads SGDLS; CDR2 reads YYNGEE. CDR3 sequence reads: CASSVGTIVPGELFF. DNA of the CDR3: TGTGCCAGCAGCGTAGGAACTATAGTGCCCGGGGAGCTGTTTTTT.

The chain uses TRBV5-1 and TRBJ2-7; D might be TRBD2 (5 bases). V was pared by 0 bases and J by 5 bases, with 12 bases between. CDR3 length equals 14 residues. Germline V gene lookup returns CDR1 SGHRS and CDR2 YFSETQ. The CDR3 DNA reads TGCGCCAGCAGCTTGGAGGCAGTCGGGAACGAGCAGTACTTC. It yields the protein CASSLEAVGNEQYF.